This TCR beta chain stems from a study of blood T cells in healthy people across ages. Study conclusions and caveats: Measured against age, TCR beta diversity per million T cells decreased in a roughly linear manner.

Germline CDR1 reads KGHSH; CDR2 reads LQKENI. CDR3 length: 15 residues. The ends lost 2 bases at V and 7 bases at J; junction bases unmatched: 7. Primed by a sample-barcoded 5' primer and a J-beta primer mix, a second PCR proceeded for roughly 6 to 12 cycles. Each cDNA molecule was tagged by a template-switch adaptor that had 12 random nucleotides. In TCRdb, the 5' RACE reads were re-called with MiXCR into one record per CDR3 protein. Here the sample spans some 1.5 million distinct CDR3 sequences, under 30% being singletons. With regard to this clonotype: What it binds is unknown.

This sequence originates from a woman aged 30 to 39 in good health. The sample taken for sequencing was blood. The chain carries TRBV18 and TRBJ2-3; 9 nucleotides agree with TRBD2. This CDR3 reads CASSPRTSARNTQYF. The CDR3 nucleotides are TGTGCCAGCTCACCAAGGACTAGCGCTCGCAATACGCAGTATTTT.